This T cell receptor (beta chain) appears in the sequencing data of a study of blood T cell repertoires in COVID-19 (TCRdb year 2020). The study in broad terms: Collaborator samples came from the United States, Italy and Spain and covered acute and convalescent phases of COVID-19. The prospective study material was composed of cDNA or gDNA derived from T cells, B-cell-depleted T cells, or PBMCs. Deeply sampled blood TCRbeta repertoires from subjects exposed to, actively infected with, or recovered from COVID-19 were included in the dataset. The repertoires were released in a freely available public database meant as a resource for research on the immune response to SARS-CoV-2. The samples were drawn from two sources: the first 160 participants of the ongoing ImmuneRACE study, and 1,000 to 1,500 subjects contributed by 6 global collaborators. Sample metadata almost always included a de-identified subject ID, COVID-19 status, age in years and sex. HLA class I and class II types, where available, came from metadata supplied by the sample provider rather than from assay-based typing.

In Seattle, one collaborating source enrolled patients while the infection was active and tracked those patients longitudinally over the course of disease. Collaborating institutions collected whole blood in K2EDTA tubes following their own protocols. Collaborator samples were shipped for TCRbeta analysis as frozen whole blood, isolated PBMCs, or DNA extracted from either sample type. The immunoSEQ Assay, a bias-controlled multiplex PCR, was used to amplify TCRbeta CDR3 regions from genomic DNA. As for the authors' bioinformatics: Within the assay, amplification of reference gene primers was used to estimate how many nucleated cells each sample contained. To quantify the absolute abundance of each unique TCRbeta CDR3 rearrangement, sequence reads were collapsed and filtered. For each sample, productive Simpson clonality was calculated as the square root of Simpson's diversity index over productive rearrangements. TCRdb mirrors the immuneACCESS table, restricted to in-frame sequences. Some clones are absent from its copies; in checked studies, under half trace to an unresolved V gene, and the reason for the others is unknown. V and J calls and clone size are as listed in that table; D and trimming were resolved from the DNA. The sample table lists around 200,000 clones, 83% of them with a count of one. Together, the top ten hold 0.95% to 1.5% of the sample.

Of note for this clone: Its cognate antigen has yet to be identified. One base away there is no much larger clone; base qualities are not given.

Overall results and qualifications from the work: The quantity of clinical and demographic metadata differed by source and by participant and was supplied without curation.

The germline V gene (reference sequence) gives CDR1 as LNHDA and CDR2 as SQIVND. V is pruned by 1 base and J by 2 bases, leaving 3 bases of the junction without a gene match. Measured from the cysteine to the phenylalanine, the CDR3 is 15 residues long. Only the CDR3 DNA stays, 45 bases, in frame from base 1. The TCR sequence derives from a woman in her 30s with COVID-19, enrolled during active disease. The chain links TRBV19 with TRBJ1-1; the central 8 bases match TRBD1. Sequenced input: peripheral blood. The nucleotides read TGTGCCAGTAGTATAGGGACAGGGATCAACACTGAAGCTTTCTTT. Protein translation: CASSIGTGINTEAFF.